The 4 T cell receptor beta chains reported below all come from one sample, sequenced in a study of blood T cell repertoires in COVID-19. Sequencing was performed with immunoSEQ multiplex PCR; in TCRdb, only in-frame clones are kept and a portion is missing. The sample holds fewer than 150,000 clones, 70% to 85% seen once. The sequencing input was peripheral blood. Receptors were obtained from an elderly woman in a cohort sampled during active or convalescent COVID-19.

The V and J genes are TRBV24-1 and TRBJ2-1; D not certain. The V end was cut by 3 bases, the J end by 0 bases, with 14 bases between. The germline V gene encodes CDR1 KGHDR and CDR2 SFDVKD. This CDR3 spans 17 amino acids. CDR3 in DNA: TGTGCCACCAGTGATAGTACACCATCAAGCTCCTACAATGAGCAGTTCTTC. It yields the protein CATSDSTPSSSYNEQFF.

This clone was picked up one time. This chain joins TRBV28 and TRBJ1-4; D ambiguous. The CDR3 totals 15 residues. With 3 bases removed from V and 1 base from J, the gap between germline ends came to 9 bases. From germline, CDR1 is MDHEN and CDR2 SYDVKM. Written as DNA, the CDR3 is TGTGCCAGCAGTTTTATCCAGGAAACTAATGAAAAACTGTTTTTT. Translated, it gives CASSFIQETNEKLFF. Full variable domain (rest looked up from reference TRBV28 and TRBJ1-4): DVKVTQSSRYLVKRTGEKVFLECVQDMDHENMFWYRQDPGLGLRLIYFSYDVKMKEKGDIPEGYSVSREKKERFSLILESASTNQTSMYLCASSFIQETNEKLFFGSGTQLSVL.

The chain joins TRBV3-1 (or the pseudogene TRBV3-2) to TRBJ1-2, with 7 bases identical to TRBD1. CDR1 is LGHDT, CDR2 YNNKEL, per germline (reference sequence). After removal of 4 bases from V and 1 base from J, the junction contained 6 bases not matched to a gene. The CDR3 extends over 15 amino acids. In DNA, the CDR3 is TGTGCCAGCAGCCCCCAGACAGGGCTTAACTATGGCTACACCTTC. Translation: CASSPQTGLNYGYTF.

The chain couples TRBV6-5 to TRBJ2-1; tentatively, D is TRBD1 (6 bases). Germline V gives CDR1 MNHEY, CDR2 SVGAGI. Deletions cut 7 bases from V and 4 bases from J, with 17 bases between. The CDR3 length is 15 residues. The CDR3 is CASIQRGQIYNEQFF. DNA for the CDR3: TGTGCCAGCATCCAAAGGGGACAAATATACAATGAGCAGTTCTTC.